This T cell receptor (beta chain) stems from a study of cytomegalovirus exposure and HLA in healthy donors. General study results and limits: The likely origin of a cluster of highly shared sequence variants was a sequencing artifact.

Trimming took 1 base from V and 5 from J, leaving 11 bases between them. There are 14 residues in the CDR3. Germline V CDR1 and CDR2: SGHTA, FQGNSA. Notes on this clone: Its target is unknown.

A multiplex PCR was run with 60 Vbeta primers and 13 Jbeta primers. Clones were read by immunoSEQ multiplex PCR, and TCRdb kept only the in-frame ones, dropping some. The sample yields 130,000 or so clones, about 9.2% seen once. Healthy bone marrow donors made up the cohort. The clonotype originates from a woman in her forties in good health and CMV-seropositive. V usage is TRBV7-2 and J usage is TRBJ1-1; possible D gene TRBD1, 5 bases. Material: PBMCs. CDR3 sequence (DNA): TGTGCCAGCAGCTTAGTAACCAGGGTTACTGAAGCTTTCTTT. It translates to CASSLVTRVTEAFF.